These 21 T cell receptor beta chains share one sample of origin, sequenced in a study of T cell clonality in common variable immunodeficiency. Some clones are missing from TCRdb's copy, which holds only in-frame ones; the method was immunoSEQ multiplex PCR. The specimen has tens of thousands of clones, none found just once. The sample comprised peripheral blood mononuclear cells. These receptors originate from a person aged 18 to 69 in good health.

Many counts were recorded for this clone. The sequence runs out 3 residues before the end of the CDR3; the remainder is reconstructed from the germline J gene. V and J are TRBV7-8 and TRBJ2-2; 12 bases are a match to TRBD1. Germline lookup yields CDR1 SGHVS and CDR2 FQNEAQ. The CDR3 runs to 17 residues. The junction had 7 bases not matched to a gene; V was cut back by 5 bases and J by 3 bases. The CDR3 here is CASSTGTGGWDTGELFF. The covered CDR3 bases are TGTGCCAGCAGCACTGGGACAGGGGGCTGGGACACCGGGGAG.

This clone has ten or more counts. From the germline J gene comes the end of the CDR3, since the read stops 3 residues before it. V usage is TRBV12-3 or TRBV12-4 and J usage is TRBJ2-6; D is unclear. Trimming removed 6 bases at V and 1 base at J, with 13 bases between. The CDR3 is 16 residues long. Incomplete CDR3 DNA: TGTGCCAGCAGCCCACGACGGGTATCTGGGGCCAACGTC. Its protein is CASSPRRVSGANV. The whole CDR3 protein reads CASSPRRVSGANVLTF.

This clone was found many times. The read falls 3 residues short of the CDR3 end, and the missing part is taken from the germline J gene. The chain combines TRBV5-1 with TRBJ2-5, with D uncertain. This CDR3 contains 14 residues. Germline lookup yields CDR1 SGHRS and CDR2 YFSETQ. Trimming removed 2 bases from V and 3 bases from J, with 11 bases in between. The CDR3 protein is CASSFRRGEETQYF. CDR3 DNA (partial): TGCGCCAGCAGCTTCCGGCGCGGAGAAGAGACC.

This clone was recorded many times. The read gets to within 3 residues of the CDR3 end, and the germline J gene fills in the rest. The genes are TRBV5-1 and TRBJ2-5; D is unresolved. The V gene lost 0 bases and the J gene lost 1 base, with 10 bases spanning the gap. In germline, CDR1 is SGHRS, CDR2 YFSETQ. This CDR3 comprises 15 residues. The CDR3 bases that were read are TGCGCCAGCAGCTTGGTAGGGCAGTCCCAAGAGACC. This translates into CASSLVGQSQET. The entire CDR3 reads CASSLVGQSQETQYF.

In this sample, this clone turned up many times. The read gets to within 3 residues of the CDR3 end, and the germline J gene fills in the rest. This sequence joins TRBV20-1 and TRBJ2-1; 10 bases agree with TRBD2. V was pared by 5 bases and J by 1 base, with 2 bases of the junction left unmatched. This CDR3 contains 14 residues. The germline gives CDR1 DFQATT, CDR2 SNEGSKA (reference sequence). The CDR3 protein is CSALAGGSYNEQFF. The sequenced part of the CDR3 DNA is TGCAGTGCTTTAGCGGGAGGTTCCTACAATGAG.

This clone came up many times. The CDR3 is cut off 3 residues early in the read; its end comes from the germline J gene. The chain carries TRBV6-1 and TRBJ2-1; TRBD1 is a possible D gene (6 bases). Trimming cost V 3 bases and J 7 bases, with 10 bases left between them. The CDR3 contains 13 residues. CDR1 is MNHNS, CDR2 SASEGT, per germline. The CDR3 loop reads CASSDIQGNEQFF. The covered CDR3 bases are TGTGCCAGCAGTGATATTCAGGGGAATGAG.

At least ten counts were recorded for this clone. The read comes to an end 3 residues before the CDR3 does, leaving the germline J gene to fill in the end. The chain couples TRBV5-4 to TRBJ2-2, with 8 nucleotides matching TRBD1. The CDR3 has 15 amino acids. In germline, CDR1 is SGHNT, CDR2 YYREEE (reference sequence). V lost 3 bases and J lost 1; bases outside the gene matches: 2. CDR3 loop: CASSSGQGNTGELFF. CDR3 DNA, as far as it was read: TGTGCCAGCAGCTCAGGACAGGGGAACACCGGGGAG.

This clone was seen ten or more times. The read ends 3 residues early relative to the CDR3; the germline J gene fills the gap. V and J are TRBV18 and TRBJ2-7; weak D call: TRBD1 (5 bases). This CDR3 has 15 amino acids. Germline lookup yields CDR1 KGHSH and CDR2 LQKENI. V lost 0 bases, J lost 0 bases, and 9 bases lay in between. Partial CDR3 DNA: TGTGCCAGCTCACCACCTTTACAGGTCTCCTACGAG. It yields the protein CASSPPLQVSYE. The whole CDR3 protein is CASSPPLQVSYEQYF. Full variable domain (missing parts from reference TRBV18 and TRBJ2-7): NAGVMQNPRHLVRRRGQEARLRCSPMKGHSHVYWYRQLPEEGLKFMVYLQKENIIDESGMPKERFSAEFPKEGPSILRIQQVVRGDSAAYFCASSPPLQVSYEQYFGPGTRLTVT.

Ten or more counts support this clone. The CDR3 bases that were read are TGCGCCAGCAGCGAACGGGACAGTCAAGAGACC. This codes for CASSERDSQET. The CDR3, in full, reads CASSERDSQETQYF. The chain has TRBV5-1 and TRBJ2-5, with TRBD1 identical over 7 bases. Read coverage stops 3 residues before the CDR3 terminus; the germline J gene supplies the remainder. Trimming cost V 4 bases and J 2 bases; bases outside gene matches: 5. The CDR3 has 14 residues. Germline V gives CDR1 SGHRS, CDR2 YFSETQ.

This clone occurred many times. The read gets to within 3 residues of the CDR3 end, and the germline J gene fills in the rest. In the same sample, other DNA sequences code for this CDR3. This chain joins TRBV4-1 and TRBJ2-7; 7 bases line up with TRBD1. Germline V gene data show CDR1 as MGHRA and CDR2 as YSYEKL. CDR3 length: 13 amino acids. V shed 1 base and J 4 bases; nucleotides not matched to a gene: 1. CDR3 DNA (partial): TGCGCCAGCAGCCAAGGGACAGGATACGAG. Protein product: CASSQGTGYE. The full CDR3 sequence reads CASSQGTGYEQYF.

This clone has at least ten counts. The CDR3 end lies 3 residues beyond the end of the read and is filled in from the germline J gene. The genes are TRBV12-3 or TRBV12-4 and TRBJ2-7; D remains ambiguous. The CDR3 is made up of 11 amino acids. V gave up 4 bases and J gave up 3 bases, with 4 bases separating them. The CDR3: CASSSGYEQYF. Partial CDR3 DNA: TGTGCCAGCAGTTCGGGCTACGAG.

This clone was seen at least ten times. The read ends 3 residues early relative to the CDR3; the germline J gene fills the gap. The chain couples TRBV20-1 to TRBJ2-7; D gene uncertain. Germline V lookup: CDR1 DFQATT, CDR2 SNEGSKA (reference sequence). There are 9 residues in the CDR3. V dropped 5 bases and J dropped 6 bases, with 5 bases sitting between them. The CDR3 spells CSAGREQYF. The CDR3 DNA, read in part, is TGCAGTGCTGGGCGCGAG.

This clone was seen repeatedly, ten times or more. From the germline J gene comes the end of the CDR3, since the read stops 3 residues before it. The V call is TRBV2, the J call TRBJ1-2; D unclear. This CDR3 is built from 12 residues. The germline V gene has CDR1 SNHLY and CDR2 FYNNEI. Trimming removed 8 bases at V and 0 bases at J, with 7 bases between. CDR3 sequence: CASSLSNYGYTF. The CDR3 DNA, read in part, is TGTGCCAGCTCTTTATCTAACTATGGC.

This clone occurred many times. The CDR3 end is not reached by the read, which stops 3 residues before it; the germline J gene fills it in. V and J are TRBV5-1 and TRBJ2-1; D perhaps matches TRBD2 (6 bases). Trimming shortened V by 6 bases and J by 9 bases, and 10 bases separated the two germline ends. The CDR3 contains 11 residues. Germline-derived CDR1 and CDR2 are SGHRS and YFSETQ. The CDR3 loop reads CASTSEGEQFF. The CDR3 bases that were read are TGCGCCAGCACCTCGGAGGGTGAG. The whole variable domain, remainder taken from reference TRBV5-1 and TRBJ2-1, is KAGVTQTPRYLIKTRGQQVTLSCSPISGHRSVSWYQQTPGQGLQFLFEYFSETQRNKGNFPGRFSGRQFSNSRSEMNVSTLELGDSALYLCASTSEGEQFFGPGTRLTVL.

This clone was observed at least ten times. CDR3 bases read: TGTGCCAGCAGTACATATCTCAGGGTAGGAGCGGGTCAGCCC. Amino acid sequence: CASSTYLRVGAGQP. In full, the CDR3 is CASSTYLRVGAGQPQHF. The chain has TRBV28 and TRBJ1-5; a weak D match, TRBD1 (5 bases). The CDR3 is cut off 3 residues early in the read; its end comes from the germline J gene. CDR1 MDHEN and CDR2 SYDVKM come from the germline V gene. Trimming pared 5 bases from V and 6 bases from J, leaving 23 bases between. CDR3 length: 17 amino acids.

This clone has ten or more counts. The read stops 3 residues short of the end of the CDR3; the missing end is completed from the germline J gene. The chain has TRBV19 and TRBJ2-7, with 12 positions matching TRBD2. With V trimmed by 5 bases and J by 3 bases, 8 bases remained unmatched. Per germline, CDR1 LNHDA and CDR2 SQIVND (reference sequence). The CDR3 is made up of 16 amino acids. Incomplete CDR3 DNA: TGTGCCAGTAGTCCAGGGACTAGCGGGTTTATCTACGAG. Translating gives CASSPGTSGFIYE. The CDR3 in full is CASSPGTSGFIYEQYF.

This clone was detected ten times or more. Coverage ceases 3 residues before the CDR3 finishes, and the germline J gene fills in the end. The identical CDR3 is also encoded by other nucleotide sequences in the sample. The V call is TRBV20-1, the J call TRBJ1-1; 8 bases line up with TRBD1. The CDR3 loop spans 14 amino acids. Trimming at V came to 3 bases and at J to 6 bases, leaving 9 bases not matched to a gene. CDR1 is DFQATT, CDR2 SNEGSKA, per germline (reference sequence). The CDR3 here is CSASDARGQAEAFF. Incomplete CDR3 DNA: TGCAGTGCTAGTGACGCCAGGGGGCAGGCTGAA.

In this sample, this clone turned up many times. Sequencing ends 3 residues short of the CDR3 end; the germline J gene provides the rest. V usage is TRBV10-1 and J usage is TRBJ2-3, with a weak D call TRBD2 (6 bases). This CDR3 is 14 amino acids long. Trimming pared 7 bases from V and 0 bases from J, leaving 11 bases between. Per germline, CDR1 WNHNN and CDR2 SYGVQD (reference sequence). The part of the CDR3 DNA that was read is TGCGCCAGCAACCCGGGGGAAAGCACAGATACG. This encodes CASNPGESTDT. The whole CDR3 sequence is CASNPGESTDTQYF.

This clone appeared many times. With the read ending 3 residues before the CDR3 end, the germline J gene is used to fill in that end. The rearrangement links TRBV5-1 to TRBJ2-3; the match to TRBD1 covers 10 bases. Germline-derived CDR1 and CDR2 are SGHRS and YFSETQ. CDR3 length: 15 residues. J gave up 4 bases and V 0 bases, and 2 bases lay outside the gene matches. Here the CDR3 reads CASSLEGQGADTQYF. The sequenced part of the CDR3 DNA is TGCGCCAGCAGCTTGGAAGGACAGGGGGCAGATACG.

Ten or more counts support this clone. The sequenced part of the CDR3 DNA is TGTGCCTGGAGTGTACAGGCCAACGTC. This translates into CAWSVQANV. The whole CDR3 protein is CAWSVQANVLTF. This chain links TRBV30 with TRBJ2-6; unclear D gene. With the read ending 3 residues before the CDR3 end, the germline J gene is used to fill in that end. This CDR3 contains 12 residues. The germline CDR1 and CDR2 sequences are GTSNPN and SVGIG (reference sequence). V was clipped by 0 bases and J by 6 bases, with 3 bases between them.

Remarks on this clone: The junction and the germline gene differ at one end; a read error may be behind it. The read finishes 3 residues shy of the CDR3 end, and the germline J gene is used to complete it. The chain links TRBV29-1 to TRBJ1-2; 8 nucleotides line up with TRBD1. The germline V gene has CDR1 SQVTM and CDR2 ANQGSEA. The CDR3 sequence is 19 residues long. CDR3 DNA (partial): TGCGGCGTTGACCTTCGATCCCACCGGGACAGGCTTTCTAACTATGGC. Amino acid sequence: CGVDLRSHRDRLSNYG. The entire CDR3 sequence reads CGVDLRSHRDRLSNYGYTF. Looking up the rest from reference TRBV29-1 and TRBJ1-2 gives the full variable domain: SAVISQKPSRDICQRGTSLTIQCQVDSQVTMMFWYRQQPGQSLTLIATANQGSEATYESGFVIDKFPISRPNLTFSTLTVSNMSPEDSSIYLCGVDLRSHRDRLSNYGYTFGSGTRLTVV.